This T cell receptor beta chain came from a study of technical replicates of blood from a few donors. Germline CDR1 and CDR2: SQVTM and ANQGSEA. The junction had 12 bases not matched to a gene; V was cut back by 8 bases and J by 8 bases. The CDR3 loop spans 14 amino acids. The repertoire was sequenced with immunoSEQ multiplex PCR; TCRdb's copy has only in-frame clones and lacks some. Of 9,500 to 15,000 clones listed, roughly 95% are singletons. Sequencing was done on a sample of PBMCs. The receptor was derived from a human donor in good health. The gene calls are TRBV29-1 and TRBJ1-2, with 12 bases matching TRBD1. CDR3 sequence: CSFRGGTGGEGYTF. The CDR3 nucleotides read TGCAGCTTCCGGGGGGGGACAGGGGGCGAGGGCTACACCTTC.